The sequence of this T cell receptor (beta chain) was determined in a study of shared clonotypes between healthy human individuals. The germline gives CDR1 MNHEY, CDR2 SVGAGI. V lost 6 bases and J lost 7; bases outside the gene matches: 6. CDR3 size: 14 residues. This table comes from immunoSEQ multiplex PCR, and its TCRdb copy is limited to in-frame clones, with some not included. The sample consists of some 2,000,000 clones, approximately 96% of them appearing once. Source material: naive CD4+ T cells sorted from blood. Subset here: CD45RA+ positively selected. This TCR was sampled from a man younger than 30 in good health. V and J are TRBV6-5 and TRBJ1-5; 10 bases align to TRBD1. CDR3 residues: CASRATGGRQPQHF. The CDR3 bases are TGTGCCAGCAGGGCGACAGGGGGCCGCCAGCCCCAGCATTTT.